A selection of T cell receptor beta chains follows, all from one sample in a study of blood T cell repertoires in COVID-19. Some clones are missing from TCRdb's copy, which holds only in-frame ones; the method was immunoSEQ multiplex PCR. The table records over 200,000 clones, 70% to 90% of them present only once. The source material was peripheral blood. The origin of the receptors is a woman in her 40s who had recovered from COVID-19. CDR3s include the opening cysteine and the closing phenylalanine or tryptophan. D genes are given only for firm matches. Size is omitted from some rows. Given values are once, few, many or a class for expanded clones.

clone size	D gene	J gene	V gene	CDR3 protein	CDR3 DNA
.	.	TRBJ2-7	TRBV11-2	CASNPGRGLVGQYF	TGTGCCAGCAACCCGGGACGGGGGTTGGTGGGGCAGTACTTC
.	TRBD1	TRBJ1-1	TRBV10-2	CASSRGQGNTEAFF	TGCGCCAGCAGCCGAGGACAGGGGAACACTGAAGCTTTCTTT
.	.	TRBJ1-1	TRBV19	CASSIQGNTEAFF	TGTGCCAGTAGTATACAGGGGAACACTGAAGCTTTCTTT
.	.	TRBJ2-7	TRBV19	CASNPTGSYEQYF	TGTGCCAGTAACCCGACAGGATCCTACGAGCAGTACTTC
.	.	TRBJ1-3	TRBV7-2	CASSFGGNSGNTIYF	TGTGCCAGCAGCTTCGGGGGTAACTCTGGAAACACCATATATTTT
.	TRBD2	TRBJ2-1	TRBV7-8	CASSLGLALYNEQFF	TGTGCCAGCAGCCTCGGACTAGCCCTCTACAATGAGCAGTTCTTC
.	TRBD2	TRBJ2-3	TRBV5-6	CASSLEGRGRTQYF	TGTGCCAGCAGCTTGGAAGGGAGGGGCCGTACGCAGTATTTT
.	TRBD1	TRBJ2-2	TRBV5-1	CASGRTGAPTGELFF	TGCGCCAGCGGCCGGACAGGGGCCCCCACCGGGGAGCTGTTTTTT
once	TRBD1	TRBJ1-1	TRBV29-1	CSVSGRTGGTEAFF	TGCAGCGTGTCCGGTAGGACAGGGGGGACTGAAGCTTTCTTT
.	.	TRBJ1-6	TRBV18	CASSPPAGGPPLHF	TGTGCCAGCTCACCACCGGCGGGGGGACCACCCCTCCACTTT
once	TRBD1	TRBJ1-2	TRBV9	CASSVRRGQPGGSYTF	TGTGCCAGCAGCGTAAGAAGGGGGCAGCCCGGGGGAAGCTACACCTTC
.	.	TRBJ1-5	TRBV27	CASSTLNQPQHF	TGTGCCAGCAGTACTTTGAATCAGCCCCAGCATTTT
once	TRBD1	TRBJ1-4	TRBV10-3	CATTGTGGEKLFF	TGTGCCACCACCGGGACAGGGGGTGAAAAACTGTTTTTT
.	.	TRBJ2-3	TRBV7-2	CASSLGGRQSTDTQYF	TGTGCCAGCAGCTTAGGGGGCAGGCAGAGCACAGATACGCAGTATTTT
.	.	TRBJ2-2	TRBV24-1	CATSDPGSPRLFF	TGTGCCACCAGTGACCCCGGGTCCCCGAGGCTGTTTTTT
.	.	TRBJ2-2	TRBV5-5	CASSSRLVGNTGELFF	TGTGCCAGCAGCTCACGACTAGTAGGGAACACCGGGGAGCTGTTTTTT
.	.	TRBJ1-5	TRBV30	CAWSVRRRDNQPQHF	TGTGCCTGGAGTGTGCGGCGCAGGGACAATCAGCCCCAGCATTTT
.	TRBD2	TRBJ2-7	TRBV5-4	CASSSPEREGHYEQYF	TGTGCCAGCAGCTCCCCCGAGCGGGAGGGGCACTACGAGCAGTACTTC
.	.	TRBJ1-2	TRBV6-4	CASSVSEGSGGYTF	TGTGCCAGCAGTGTTTCGGAGGGATCGGGAGGCTACACCTTC
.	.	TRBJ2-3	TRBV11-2	CASSLGINWGPNLADTQYF	TGTGCCAGCAGCTTAGGGATTAACTGGGGGCCGAATTTGGCAGATACGCAGTATTTT
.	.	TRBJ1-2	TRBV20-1	CSAPEGYTF	TGCAGTGCTCCCGAGGGCTACACCTTC
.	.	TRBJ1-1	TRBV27	CASSTPGTPKNTEAFF	TGTGCCAGCAGTACACCCGGGACACCTAAGAACACTGAAGCTTTCTTT
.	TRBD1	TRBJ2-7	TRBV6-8	CASSYFRDSPYEQYF	TGTGCCAGCAGTTACTTCCGGGACAGTCCCTACGAGCAGTACTTC
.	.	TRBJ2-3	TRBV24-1	CATSDPTYRVGDTQYF	TGTGCCACCAGTGACCCGACTTACAGGGTCGGAGATACGCAGTATTTT
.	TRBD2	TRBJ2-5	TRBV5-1	CASSPGGTVQETQYF	TGCGCCAGCAGCCCCGGGGGGACGGTACAAGAGACCCAGTACTTC
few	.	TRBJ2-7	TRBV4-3	CASSPENRVEQYF	TGCGCCAGCAGCCCCGAAAACAGGGTCGAGCAGTACTTC
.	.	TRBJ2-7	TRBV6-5	CASSSPRMAGSEQYF	TGTGCCAGCAGTTCCCCACGAATGGCAGGGTCGGAGCAGTACTTC
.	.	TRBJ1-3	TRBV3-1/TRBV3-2	CASSQEGGILSGNTIYF	TGTGCCAGCAGCCAAGAGGGGGGGATCCTCTCTGGAAACACCATATATTTT
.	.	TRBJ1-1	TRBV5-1	CASSPSPPGTEAFF	TGCGCCAGCAGCCCAAGCCCCCCCGGCACTGAAGCTTTCTTT
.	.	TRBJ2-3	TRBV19	CASSIGLPSTDTQYF	TGTGCCAGTAGTATTGGGCTCCCAAGCACAGATACGCAGTATTTT
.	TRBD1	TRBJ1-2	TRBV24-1	CATARDSYGYTF	TGTGCCACCGCCCGGGACAGCTATGGCTACACCTTC
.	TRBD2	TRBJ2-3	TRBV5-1	CASSRGRGTDTQYF	TGCGCCAGCAGCCGGGGGAGGGGCACAGATACGCAGTATTTT
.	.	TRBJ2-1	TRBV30	CAWRPGGGEQFF	TGTGCCTGGAGACCGGGGGGCGGTGAGCAGTTCTTC
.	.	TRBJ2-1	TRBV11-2	CASGMGALSYNEQFF	TGTGCCAGCGGGATGGGGGCCTTGTCCTACAATGAGCAGTTCTTC
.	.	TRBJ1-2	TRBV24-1	CATSGGMGYGYTF	TGTGCCACCAGTGGAGGGATGGGCTATGGCTACACCTTC
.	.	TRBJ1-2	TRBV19	CASSIQGNYGYTF	TGTGCCAGTAGTATACAGGGCAACTATGGCTACACCTTC
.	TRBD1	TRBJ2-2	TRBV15	CATSRDRGRADTGELFF	TGTGCCACCAGCAGAGACAGGGGGCGCGCGGACACCGGGGAGCTGTTTTTT
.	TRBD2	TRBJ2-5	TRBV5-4	CASSLLAGAQETQYF	TGTGCCAGCAGCTTGCTAGCGGGGGCACAAGAGACCCAGTACTTC
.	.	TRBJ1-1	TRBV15	CATSRVAPGTEAFF	TGTGCCACCAGCAGAGTTGCGCCGGGCACTGAAGCTTTCTTT
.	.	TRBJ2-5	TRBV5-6	CATGSAGAQGETQYF	TGTGCCACCGGCTCGGCGGGAGCCCAGGGGGAGACCCAGTACTTC